These 30 T cell receptor beta chains were sequenced from one sample in a study of CD8 T cells in Susac syndrome (dated by TCRdb to between 2018 and 2021). The library came from the immunoSEQ multiplex PCR assay. RNA was extracted with the RNeasy kit and about 0.45 to 1 ug was reverse transcribed using random hexamers. TCRdb redid the processing of the public reads, applying fastp at Q25 and MiXCR, and retained in-frame beta chains. Rows matching on CDR3 protein sequence are summarized as one entry with the most common DNA and genes. The sample records tens of thousands of distinct CDR3 sequences, around 94% of which are singletons. About 0.52% of the sample is held by the ten biggest clonotypes. The sample was CD8+ T cells from PBMCs. These receptors came from a human donor with Susac syndrome.

The CDR3: CSASNEAFF. The CDR3 DNA sequence: TGCAGTGCTAGTAACGAAGCTTTCTTT. The chain links TRBV20-1 to TRBJ1-1; no clear D. The germline V and J ends were trimmed by 3 bases and 8 bases, with 4 bases remaining between them. Germline assignment: CDR1 DFQATT and CDR2 SNEGSKA (reference sequence). This CDR3 has 9 residues.

This chain joins TRBV19 and TRBJ2-7, with D perhaps matching TRBD1 (5 bases). CDR1 is LNHDA and CDR2 is SQIVND in the germline V gene (reference sequence). The CDR3 sequence is 14 residues long. The V gene lost 5 bases and the J gene lost 7 bases, with 18 bases spanning the gap. The CDR3 region is CASSHAGQPLEQYF. The CDR3 DNA sequence: TGTGCCAGTAGTCACGCCGGACAACCCCTGGAGCAGTACTTC.

The J gene is TRBJ2-1, the V gene TRBV21-1; the table gives TRBD1 as D, unverified against the DNA. TRBV21-1 is described as a pseudogene. This CDR3 is built from 15 residues. For the CDR3, the DNA is TGTGCCAGCAGCAGCCCCCGAAGTTTCCCTACTGAGCAGTTCTTC. Translation gives CASSSPRSFPTEQFF.

This chain links TRBV5-1 with TRBJ2-5; 13 nucleotides agree with TRBD2. Germline CDR1 reads SGHRS; CDR2 reads YFSETQ. The CDR3 is 17 amino acids. V was clipped by 1 base and J by 1 base; unmatched bases: 4. CDR3 nucleotide sequence: TGCGCCAGCAGCTTGATGGGACTAGCGGGGATCCAAGAGACCCAGTACTTC. Protein product: CASSLMGLAGIQETQYF.

The chain has TRBV4-1 and TRBJ1-1; D ambiguous. CDR1 and CDR2 from the germline V gene are MGHRA and YSYEKL. The V end was cut by 0 bases, the J end by 7 bases, with 9 bases between. The CDR3 loop spans 13 amino acids. CDR3 sequence: CASSQEGRIEAFF. In DNA form, the CDR3 reads TGCGCCAGCAGCCAAGAGGGCAGGATTGAAGCTTTCTTT.

This clonotype was seen just once. The chain has TRBV2 and TRBJ1-2, with D unresolved. CDR3 length: 13 residues. The V and J ends lost 5 bases and 7 bases respectively, with 14 bases between them. From germline, CDR1 is SNHLY and CDR2 FYNNEI. The CDR3 protein is CASSLGPGSGYTF. DNA for the CDR3: TGTGCCAGCAGTCTGGGCCCCGGGAGTGGCTACACCTTC.

This sequence joins TRBV27 and TRBJ1-6; 7 nucleotides align to TRBD1. The CDR3 length is 19 residues. Germline V CDR1 and CDR2: MNHEY, SMNVEV (reference sequence). V trimming: 7 bases; J trimming: 14 bases; junction bases outside the gene matches: 29. CDR3 loop: CASTIGGTGALIVQSALHF. CDR3 in DNA: TGTGCCAGCACCATAGGGGGAACAGGGGCCCTCATCGTTCAATCCGCCCTCCACTTT.

The chain combines TRBV6-2 or TRBV6-3 with TRBJ2-3; no clear D gene. The CDR3 has 10 amino acids. Germline loops: CDR1 MNHEY, CDR2 SVGEGT. Trimming stripped 5 bases from V and 5 bases from J, with 2 bases between. CDR3 protein: CASSRDTQYF. The CDR3 DNA reads as TGTGCCAGCAGTAGAGATACGCAGTATTTT.

The genes are TRBV11-2 and TRBJ2-1; weak D call: TRBD2 (5 bases). This CDR3 has 17 amino acids. Per germline, CDR1 SGHAT and CDR2 FQNNGV. V gave up 5 bases and J gave up 3 bases, with 20 bases separating them. The CDR3, as DNA: TGTGCCAGCAGCCGTTTAGGGCGGGTGGGGTTCTACAATGAGCAGTTCTTC. Protein sequence: CASSRLGRVGFYNEQFF.

The chain joins TRBV7-8 to TRBJ2-4, with D possibly matching TRBD1 (5 bases). The CDR3 is 15 amino acids. The V gene lost 4 bases and the J gene lost 5 bases, with 15 bases spanning the gap. Germline CDR1 SGHVS, CDR2 FQNEAQ. The CDR3, as DNA: TGTGCCAGCAGCTGGACACGGGTTGGGGAAAACATTCAGTACTTC. It is translated as CASSWTRVGENIQYF.

This chain's CDR3 is CASSPGGGLITDTQYF. The DNA for the CDR3 is TGTGCCAGCAGCCCTGGAGGGGGACTCATCACAGATACGCAGTATTTT. The V and J genes are TRBV7-8 and TRBJ2-3; D tentatively reads TRBD1 or TRBD2 (6 bases each). This CDR3 has 16 residues. Germline-derived CDR1 and CDR2 are SGHVS and FQNEAQ. The germline V and J ends were trimmed by 5 bases and 2 bases, with 17 bases remaining between them. The whole variable domain, remainder taken from reference TRBV7-8 and TRBJ2-3, is GAGVSQSPRYKVAKRGQDVALRCDPISGHVSLFWYQQALGQGPEFLTYFQNEAQLDKSGLPSDRFFAERPEGSVSTLKIQRTQQEDSAVYLCASSPGGGLITDTQYFGPGTRLTVL.

The chain employs TRBV12-3 or TRBV12-4 and TRBJ2-7, with TRBD1 as a possible D gene (5 bases). CDR3 size: 12 residues. The germline V and J ends were trimmed by 8 bases and 2 bases, with 10 bases remaining between them. CDR3 nucleotide sequence: TGTGCCAGCGGGGAACAGGCCTACGAGCAGTACTTC. The encoded protein is CASGEQAYEQYF.

V gene TRBV7-2 combines with J gene TRBJ2-1, with 9 bases matching TRBD2. The length of the CDR3 is 16 residues. Per germline, CDR1 SGHTA and CDR2 FQGNSA. V gave up 3 bases and J gave up 12 bases; unmatched junction bases: 15. CDR3 loop: CASSLNGGGAGAGQFF. The CDR3 region has the DNA TGTGCCAGCAGCTTGAACGGCGGGGGGGCCGGGGCGGGGCAGTTCTTC. Filled out from reference TRBV7-2 and TRBJ2-1, the complete variable domain reads GAGVSQSPSNKVTEKGKDVELRCDPISGHTALYWYRQSLGQGLEFLIYFQGNSAPDKSGLPSDRFSAERTGGSVSTLTIQRTQQEDSAVYLCASSLNGGGAGAGQFFGPGTRLTVL.

V and J are TRBV30 and TRBJ1-6, with D perhaps TRBD1 (5 bases). This CDR3 is 15 amino acids long. V was cut by 1 base and J by 0 bases, with 7 bases left in between. Germline-derived CDR1 and CDR2 are GTSNPN and SVGIG (reference sequence). Here the CDR3 reads CAWSGQSSYNSPLHF. The CDR3 DNA sequence: TGTGCCTGGAGTGGACAGAGCTCCTATAATTCACCCCTCCACTTT.

The chain uses TRBV19 and TRBJ2-1, with D uncertain. V was cut by 5 bases and J by 5 bases, with 4 bases left in between. The CDR3 consists of 11 residues. Germline V gene sequence: CDR1 LNHDA, CDR2 SQIVND (reference sequence). For the CDR3, the DNA is TGTGCCAGTAGTGGAGACAATGAGCAGTTCTTC. Translated: CASSGDNEQFF. The full variable domain, in which reference TRBV19 and TRBJ2-1 provide the parts outside the CDR3, is DGGITQSPKYLFRKEGQNVTLSCEQNLNHDAMYWYRQDPGQGLRLIYYSQIVNDFQKGDIAEGYSVSREKKESFPLTVTSAQKNPTAFYLCASSGDNEQFFGPGTRLTVL.

Here the CDR3 reads CASSSGGQGAGELFF. CDR3 sequence (DNA): TGTGCCAGCAGCTCCGGGGGCCAGGGGGCCGGGGAGCTGTTTTTT. The chain uses TRBV11-2 and TRBJ2-2; D possibly corresponds to TRBD1 (7 bases). The CDR3 runs to 15 residues. CDR1 is SGHAT and CDR2 is FQNNGV in the germline V gene. The V and J ends lost 4 bases and 6 bases respectively, with 15 bases between them. Full variable domain (rest looked up from reference TRBV11-2 and TRBJ2-2): EAGVAQSPRYKIIEKRQSVAFWCNPISGHATLYWYQQILGQGPKLLIQFQNNGVVDDSQLPKDRFSAERLKGVDSTLKIQPAKLEDSAVYLCASSSGGQGAGELFFGEGSRLTVL.

This rearrangement joins TRBV5-6 to TRBJ2-7; 7 nucleotides line up with TRBD1. J was trimmed by 3 bases and V by 0 bases; bases with no gene match: 3. The CDR3 runs to 14 residues. The germline CDR1 and CDR2 sequences are SGHDT and YYEEEE. The CDR3, as DNA: TGTGCCAGCAGCTTGGGAGGGGACAGCTACGAGCAGTACTTC. Translation: CASSLGGDSYEQYF.

V and J are TRBV7-8 and TRBJ2-4; a possible D gene is TRBD2 (6 bases). The V and J ends lost 6 bases and 3 bases respectively, with 15 bases between them. Germline V CDR1 and CDR2: SGHVS, FQNEAQ. This CDR3 is 15 amino acids long. CDR3 residues: CASSPKRGGKNIQYF. CDR3 nucleotides: TGTGCCAGCAGTCCAAAAAGGGGAGGCAAAAACATTCAGTACTTC. Full variable domain (missing parts from reference TRBV7-8 and TRBJ2-4): GAGVSQSPRYKVAKRGQDVALRCDPISGHVSLFWYQQALGQGPEFLTYFQNEAQLDKSGLPSDRFFAERPEGSVSTLKIQRTQQEDSAVYLCASSPKRGGKNIQYFGAGTRLSVL.

The genes are TRBV15 and TRBJ2-1; D is uncertain. CDR1 is LNHNV, CDR2 YYDKDF, per germline (reference sequence). Deletions cut 3 bases from V and 7 bases from J, with 10 bases between. The CDR3 is 13 residues long. CDR3 sequence (DNA): TGTGCCACCAGCAGGCGTGGCTCAAATGAGCAGTTCTTC. The encoded protein is CATSRRGSNEQFF.

V is TRBV10-3 and J is TRBJ2-3; weak D call: TRBD1 (6 bases). Germline CDR1 and CDR2: ENHRY and SYGVKD. This CDR3 has 15 residues. V lost 11 bases, J lost 6 bases, and 24 bases lay in between. CDR3 DNA sequence: TGTGCCCACCGCGCGGGCCAGGGGTTATCGGATACGCAGTATTTT. Protein: CAHRAGQGLSDTQYF.

The genes are TRBV13 and TRBJ2-5; D not resolved. V was trimmed by 1 base and J by 2 bases, leaving 5 bases between them. The CDR3 is made up of 13 amino acids. In germline, CDR1 is PRHDT, CDR2 FYEKMQ (reference sequence). Here the CDR3 reads CASSLEQQETQYF. CDR3 nucleotides: TGTGCCAGCAGCTTAGAACAGCAAGAGACCCAGTACTTC.

The chain joins TRBV12-3 or TRBV12-4 to TRBJ2-5; unclear D gene. The CDR3 extends over 14 amino acids. V lost 3 bases and J 5 bases, leaving 13 bases between the germline ends. The CDR3 nucleotides read TGTGCCAGCAGTTTCCGAGTTATTGGGGAGACCCAGTACTTC. Protein product: CASSFRVIGETQYF.

V usage is TRBV13 and J usage is TRBJ2-3; 13 bases agree with TRBD2. V gave up 4 bases and J gave up 4 bases; unmatched junction bases: 8. Germline lookup yields CDR1 PRHDT and CDR2 FYEKMQ (reference sequence). This CDR3 has 17 amino acids. The CDR3 loop reads CASSSRLAGGRSDTQYF. The CDR3 DNA follows: TGTGCCAGCAGCTCCCGACTAGCGGGGGGTCGATCAGATACGCAGTATTTT.

The chain carries TRBV12-3 or TRBV12-4 and TRBJ2-2; 13 nucleotides match TRBD2. The CDR3 has 19 amino acids. Trimming at V came to 0 bases and at J to 6 bases, leaving 10 bases not matched to a gene. CDR3 sequence (DNA): TGTGCCAGCAGTTTAGCGCGAACTAGCGGGGGGGCCTTCTCCGGGGAGCTGTTTTTT. It yields the protein CASSLARTSGGAFSGELFF.

V and J are TRBV6-6 and TRBJ1-1; D ambiguous. Germline V lookup: CDR1 MNHNY, CDR2 SVGAGI (reference sequence). Trimming removed 10 bases at V and 5 bases at J, with 14 bases between. This CDR3 is 12 amino acids long. Written as DNA, the CDR3 is TGTGCCACTCAGCGTGGGAGGACTGAAGCTTTCTTT. This codes for CATQRGRTEAFF.

CDR3 DNA: TGTGCCAGCAGTTCAGGACAGACTGGCTACACCTTC. Residues: CASSSGQTGYTF. The chain has TRBV27 and TRBJ1-2; D may be TRBD1 (6 bases). Germline CDR1 and CDR2: MNHEY and SMNVEV (reference sequence). V was cut by 4 bases and J by 7 bases, with 10 bases left in between. The CDR3 contains 12 residues.

CDR3: CASSLGDRYEQYF. Written as DNA, the CDR3 is TGTGCCAGCAGCTTAGGGGACAGGTACGAGCAGTACTTC. The V gene is TRBV11-2, the J gene TRBJ2-7, with 8 bases matching TRBD1. Germline CDR1 is SGHAT and CDR2 is FQNNGV. The CDR3 has 13 amino acids. Trimming at V came to 1 base and at J to 4 bases, leaving 0 bases not matched to a gene.

This chain connects TRBV27 to TRBJ2-7; TRBD1 agrees at 11 bases. Germline V gene sequence: CDR1 MNHEY, CDR2 SMNVEV (reference sequence). Trimming cost V 5 bases and J 5 bases; bases outside gene matches: 11. CDR3 length: 16 amino acids. The CDR3 reads CASSVGTGGGIDEQYF. CDR3 nucleotides: TGTGCCAGCAGTGTTGGGACAGGGGGTGGAATAGACGAGCAGTACTTC.

The chain carries TRBV29-1 and TRBJ2-7, with 10 nucleotides matching TRBD1. CDR1 is SQVTM and CDR2 is ANQGSEA in the germline V gene. V lost 6 bases to trimming and J lost 3 bases; unmatched junction nucleotides: 5. The CDR3 has 13 residues. CDR3 region: CSVGTGESYEQYF. The CDR3 DNA follows: TGCAGCGTCGGGACAGGGGAAAGCTACGAGCAGTACTTC.

The J gene is TRBJ2-2, the V gene TRBV7-9, with 8 positions matching TRBD1. Germline V gene data show CDR1 as SEHNR and CDR2 as FQNEAQ (reference sequence). After removal of 5 bases from V and 4 bases from J, the junction contained 6 bases not matched to a gene. The CDR3 is made up of 15 amino acids. The CDR3 protein is CASSPRGLGTGELFF. For the CDR3, the DNA is TGTGCCAGCAGCCCCAGGGGGCTAGGCACCGGGGAGCTGTTTTTT.